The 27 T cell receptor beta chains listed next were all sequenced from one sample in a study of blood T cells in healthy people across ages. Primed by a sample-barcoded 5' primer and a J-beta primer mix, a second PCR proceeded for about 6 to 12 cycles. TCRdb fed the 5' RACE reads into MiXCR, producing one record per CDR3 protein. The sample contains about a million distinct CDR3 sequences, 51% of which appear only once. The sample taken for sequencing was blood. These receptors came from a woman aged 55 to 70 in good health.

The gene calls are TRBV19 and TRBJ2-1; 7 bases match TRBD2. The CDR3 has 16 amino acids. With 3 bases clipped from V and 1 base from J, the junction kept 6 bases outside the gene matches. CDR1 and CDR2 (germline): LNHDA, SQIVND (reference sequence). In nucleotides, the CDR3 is TGTGCCAGTAGTATCGATCTAGCGGAGTCCTACAATGAGCAGTTCTTC. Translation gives CASSIDLAESYNEQFF.

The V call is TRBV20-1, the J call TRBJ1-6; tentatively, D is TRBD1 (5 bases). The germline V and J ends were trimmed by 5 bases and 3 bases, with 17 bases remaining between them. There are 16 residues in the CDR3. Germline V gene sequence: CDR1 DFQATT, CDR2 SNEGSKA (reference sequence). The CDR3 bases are TGCAGTGCTTCGAGACAGCCGAGCTTCTATAATTCACCCCTCCACTTT. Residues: CSASRQPSFYNSPLHF.

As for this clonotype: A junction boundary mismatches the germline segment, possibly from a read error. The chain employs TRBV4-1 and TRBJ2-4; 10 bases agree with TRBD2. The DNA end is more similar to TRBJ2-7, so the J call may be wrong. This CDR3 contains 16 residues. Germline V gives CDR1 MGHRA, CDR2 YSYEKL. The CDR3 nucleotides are TGCGCCAGCAGACAAGCGGGAGGGCCGACGACCTACGAGCAGTACTTC. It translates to CASRQAGGPTTYEQYF.

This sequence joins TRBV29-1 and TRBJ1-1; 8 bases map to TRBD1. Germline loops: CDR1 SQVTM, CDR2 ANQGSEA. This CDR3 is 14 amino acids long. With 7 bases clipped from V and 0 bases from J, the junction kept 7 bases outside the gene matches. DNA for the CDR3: TGCAGCGCTAACAGGGGGGGACTGAACACTGAAGCTTTCTTT. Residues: CSANRGGLNTEAFF.

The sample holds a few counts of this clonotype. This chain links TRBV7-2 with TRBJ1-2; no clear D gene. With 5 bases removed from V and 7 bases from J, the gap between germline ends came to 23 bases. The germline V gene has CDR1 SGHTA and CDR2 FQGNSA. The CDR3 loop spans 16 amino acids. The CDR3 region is CASSPQTETFDGGYTF. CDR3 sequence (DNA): TGTGCCAGCAGCCCCCAGACTGAGACCTTTGATGGTGGCTACACCTTC.

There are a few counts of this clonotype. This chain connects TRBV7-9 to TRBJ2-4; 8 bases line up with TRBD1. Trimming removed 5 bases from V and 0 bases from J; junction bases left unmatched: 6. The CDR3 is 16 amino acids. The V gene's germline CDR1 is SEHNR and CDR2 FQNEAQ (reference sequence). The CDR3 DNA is TGTGCCAGCAGCACCACAGGGGGAGGAGCCAAAAACATTCAGTACTTC. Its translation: CASSTTGGGAKNIQYF.

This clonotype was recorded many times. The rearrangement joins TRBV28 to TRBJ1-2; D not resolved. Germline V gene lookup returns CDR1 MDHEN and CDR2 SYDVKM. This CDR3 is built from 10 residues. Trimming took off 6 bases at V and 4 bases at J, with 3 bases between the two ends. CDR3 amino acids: CASRGYGYTF. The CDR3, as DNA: TGTGCCAGCAGGGGCTATGGCTACACCTTC.

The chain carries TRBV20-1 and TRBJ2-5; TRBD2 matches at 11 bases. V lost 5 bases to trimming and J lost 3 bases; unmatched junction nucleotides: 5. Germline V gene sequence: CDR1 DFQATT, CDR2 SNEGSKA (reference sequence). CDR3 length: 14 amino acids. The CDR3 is CSASPGLAEETQYF. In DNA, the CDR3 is TGCAGTGCTTCACCGGGACTAGCGGAAGAGACCCAGTACTTC.

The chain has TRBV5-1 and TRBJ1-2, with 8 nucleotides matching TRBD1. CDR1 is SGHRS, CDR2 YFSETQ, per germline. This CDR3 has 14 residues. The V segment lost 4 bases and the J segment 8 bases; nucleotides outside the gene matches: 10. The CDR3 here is CASSVGQGASGYTF. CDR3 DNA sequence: TGCGCCAGCAGCGTAGGGCAGGGGGCATCGGGCTACACCTTC.

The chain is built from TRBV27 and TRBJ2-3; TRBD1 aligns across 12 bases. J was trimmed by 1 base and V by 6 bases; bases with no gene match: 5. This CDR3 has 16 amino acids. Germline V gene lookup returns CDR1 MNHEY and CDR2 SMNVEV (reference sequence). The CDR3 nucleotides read TGTGCCAGCAGACTCGGGACAGGGGGCCGCACAGATACGCAGTATTTT. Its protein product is CASRLGTGGRTDTQYF.

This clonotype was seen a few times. Written as DNA, the CDR3 is TGCGCCAGCGGTACGGATTCCTACGAGCAGTACTTC. Its translation: CASGTDSYEQYF. This sequence joins TRBV5-1 and TRBJ2-7; D unclear. CDR1 is SGHRS and CDR2 is YFSETQ in the germline V gene. The CDR3 length is 12 residues. The V end was cut by 7 bases, the J end by 1 base, with 9 bases between.

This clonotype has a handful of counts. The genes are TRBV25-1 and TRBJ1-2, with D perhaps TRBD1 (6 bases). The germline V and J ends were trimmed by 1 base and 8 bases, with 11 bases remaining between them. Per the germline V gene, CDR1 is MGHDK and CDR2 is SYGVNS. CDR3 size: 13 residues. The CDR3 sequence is CASSESGAIGYTF. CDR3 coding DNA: TGTGCCAGCAGTGAATCAGGGGCTATCGGCTACACCTTC.

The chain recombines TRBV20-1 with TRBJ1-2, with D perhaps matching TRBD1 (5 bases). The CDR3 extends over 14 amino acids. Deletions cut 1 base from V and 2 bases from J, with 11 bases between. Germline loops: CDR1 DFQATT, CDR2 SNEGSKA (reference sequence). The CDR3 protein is CSARVQGTNYGYTF. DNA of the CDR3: TGCAGTGCTAGAGTTCAAGGGACCAACTATGGCTACACCTTC.

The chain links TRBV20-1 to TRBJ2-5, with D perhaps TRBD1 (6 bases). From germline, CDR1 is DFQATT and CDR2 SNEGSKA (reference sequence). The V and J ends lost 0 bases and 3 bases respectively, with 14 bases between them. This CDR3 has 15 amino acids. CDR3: CSAREGRGQKETQYF. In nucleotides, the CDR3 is TGCAGTGCTAGAGAGGGTCGTGGACAGAAAGAGACCCAGTACTTC.

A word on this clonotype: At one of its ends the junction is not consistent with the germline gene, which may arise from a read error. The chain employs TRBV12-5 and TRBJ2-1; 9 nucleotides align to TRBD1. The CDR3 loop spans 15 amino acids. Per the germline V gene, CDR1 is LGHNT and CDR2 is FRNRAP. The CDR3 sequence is CASGPGQGSYNERFF. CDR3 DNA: TGTGCTAGTGGGCCGGGACAGGGATCCTACAATGAGCGGTTCTTC.

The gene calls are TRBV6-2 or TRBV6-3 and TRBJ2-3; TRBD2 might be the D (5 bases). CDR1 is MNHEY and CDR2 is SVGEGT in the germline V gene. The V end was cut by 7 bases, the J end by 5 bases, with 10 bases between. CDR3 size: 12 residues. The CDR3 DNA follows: TGTGCCAGCATTCGGGCGGGAGATACGCAGTATTTT. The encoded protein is CASIRAGDTQYF.

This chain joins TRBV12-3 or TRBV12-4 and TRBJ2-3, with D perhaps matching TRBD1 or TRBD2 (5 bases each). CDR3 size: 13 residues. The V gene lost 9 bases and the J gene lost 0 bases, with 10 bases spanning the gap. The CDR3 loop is CASGRQSTDTQYF. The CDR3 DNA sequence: TGTGCCAGTGGGAGACAGAGCACAGATACGCAGTATTTT.

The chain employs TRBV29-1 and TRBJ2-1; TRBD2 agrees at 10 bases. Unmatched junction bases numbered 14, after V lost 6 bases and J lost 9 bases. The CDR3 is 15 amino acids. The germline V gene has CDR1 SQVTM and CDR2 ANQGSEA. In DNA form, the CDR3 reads TGCAGCGTCCTGGCAGCGGGAGGGCACCCCACTGAGCAGTTCTTC. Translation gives CSVLAAGGHPTEQFF.

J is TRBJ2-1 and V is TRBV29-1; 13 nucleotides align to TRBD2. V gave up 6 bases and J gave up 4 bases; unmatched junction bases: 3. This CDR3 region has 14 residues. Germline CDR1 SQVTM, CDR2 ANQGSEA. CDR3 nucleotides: TGCAGCGTGCGACTAGCGGGAGGATACAATGAGCAGTTCTTC. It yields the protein CSVRLAGGYNEQFF.

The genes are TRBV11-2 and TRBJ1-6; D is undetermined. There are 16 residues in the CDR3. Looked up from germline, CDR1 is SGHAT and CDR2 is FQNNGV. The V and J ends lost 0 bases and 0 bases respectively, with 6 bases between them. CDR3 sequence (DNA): TGTGCCAGCAGCTTAGACCCCCGCTCCTATAATTCACCCCTCCACTTT. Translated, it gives CASSLDPRSYNSPLHF.

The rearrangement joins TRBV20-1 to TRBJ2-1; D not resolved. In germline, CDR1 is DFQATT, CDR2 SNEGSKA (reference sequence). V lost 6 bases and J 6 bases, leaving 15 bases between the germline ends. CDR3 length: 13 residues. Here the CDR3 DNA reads TGCAGTGCCCCAAAAAGCCATAGCAATGAGCAGTTCTTC. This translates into CSAPKSHSNEQFF.

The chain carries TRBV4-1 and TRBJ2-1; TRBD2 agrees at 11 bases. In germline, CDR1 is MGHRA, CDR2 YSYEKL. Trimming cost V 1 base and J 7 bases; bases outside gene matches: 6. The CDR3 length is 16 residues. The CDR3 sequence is CASSQVLAGGLNEQFF. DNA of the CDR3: TGCGCCAGCAGCCAAGTCCTAGCGGGAGGTTTGAATGAGCAGTTCTTC.

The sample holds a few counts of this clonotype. Here the CDR3 reads CASSLAASGRRWDTQYF. DNA of the CDR3: TGTGCCAGCAGCTTAGCGGCCAGCGGGAGGAGGTGGGATACGCAGTATTTT. V and J are TRBV7-2 and TRBJ2-3, with TRBD2 matching 9 bases. The CDR3 has 17 residues. V lost 0 bases and J lost 6; bases outside the gene matches: 10. Germline V gene data show CDR1 as SGHTA and CDR2 as FQGNSA.

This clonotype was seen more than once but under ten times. Written as DNA, the CDR3 is TGTGCCAGCAGTGGGACTAGCCCAGGCAATGAGCAGTTCTTC. Translation gives CASSGTSPGNEQFF. The chain uses TRBV6-5 and TRBJ2-1, with TRBD2 matching over 9 bases. The CDR3 runs to 14 residues. J lost 6 bases, V lost 5 bases, and 5 bases had no gene match. Germline CDR1 is MNHEY and CDR2 is SVGAGI.

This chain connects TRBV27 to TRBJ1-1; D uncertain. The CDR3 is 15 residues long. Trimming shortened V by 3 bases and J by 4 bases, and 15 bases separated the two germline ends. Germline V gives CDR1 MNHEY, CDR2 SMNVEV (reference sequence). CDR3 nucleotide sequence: TGTGCCAGCAGTTTGAGTTGGACGGGATCCACTGAAGCTTTCTTT. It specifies CASSLSWTGSTEAFF.

The CDR3 DNA follows: TGTGCCACCAGTGAGACGGGACAGCCCTATGGCTACACCTTC. Protein: CATSETGQPYGYTF. This sequence joins TRBV24-1 and TRBJ1-2, with 7 bases aligning to TRBD1. Germline CDR1 and CDR2: KGHDR and SFDVKD. This CDR3 contains 14 residues. V gave up 4 bases and J gave up 4 bases; unmatched junction bases: 5.

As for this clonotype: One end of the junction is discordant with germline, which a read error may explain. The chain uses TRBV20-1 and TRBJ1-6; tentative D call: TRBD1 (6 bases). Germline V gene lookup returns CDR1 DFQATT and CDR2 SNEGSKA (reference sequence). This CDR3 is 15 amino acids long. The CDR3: CGARETGPGNSPLHF. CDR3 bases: TGCGGTGCTAGGGAGACAGGCCCCGGGAATTCACCCCTCCACTTT.